One and the same sample provided the 24 T cell receptor beta chains below, sequenced in a study of cytomegalovirus exposure and HLA in healthy donors. Both 60 Vbeta primers and 13 Jbeta primers went into the PCR. Method: immunoSEQ multiplex PCR; TCRdb's copy keeps in-frame clones and lacks some. The sample holds around 130,000 clones, about 79% seen once. Sequencing was done on a sample of PBMCs. These TCRs come from a woman younger than 30 in good health and CMV-seropositive.

The chain recombines TRBV11-2 with TRBJ2-1; a possible D gene is TRBD2 (5 bases). CDR3 length equals 11 residues. Germline V gives CDR1 SGHAT, CDR2 FQNNGV. V lost 3 bases to trimming and J lost 10 bases, with 7 bases between them. CDR3 coding DNA: TGTGCCAGCAGCTTGGACTGGGAGCAGTTCTTC. Translating it yields CASSLDWEQFF.

In its sample, this clone was seen a few times. DNA for the CDR3: TGTGCCAGTAGTATAGTTCCAGGGGATACGCAGTATTTT. This encodes CASSIVPGDTQYF. The chain has TRBV19 and TRBJ2-3; a possible D gene is TRBD1 (5 bases). Germline V gene lookup returns CDR1 LNHDA and CDR2 SQIVND (reference sequence). This CDR3 is built from 13 residues. Trimming took 1 base from V and 6 from J, leaving 8 bases between them. Full variable domain (outside the CDR3, taken from reference TRBV19 and TRBJ2-3): DGGITQSPKYLFRKEGQNVTLSCEQNLNHDAMYWYRQDPGQGLRLIYYSQIVNDFQKGDIAEGYSVSREKKESFPLTVTSAQKNPTAFYLCASSIVPGDTQYFGPGTRLTVL.

The V and J genes are TRBV2 and TRBJ2-4, with D maybe TRBD1 (5 bases). Trimming removed 4 bases from V and 6 bases from J, with 7 bases in between. The CDR3 is made up of 12 amino acids. Germline CDR1 and CDR2: SNHLY and FYNNEI. The DNA of the CDR3 is TGTGCCAGCAGTGTACAGGCAAACATTCAGTACTTC. It yields the protein CASSVQANIQYF.

The genes are TRBV18 and TRBJ1-5; D may be TRBD1 (6 bases). The CDR3 extends over 14 amino acids. V lost 3 bases and J lost 5, with 11 bases in between. The germline V gene encodes CDR1 KGHSH and CDR2 LQKENI. The CDR3 region is CASSPYRDDQPQHF. The CDR3 DNA is TGTGCCAGCTCACCTTACAGGGACGATCAGCCCCAGCATTTT.

This chain uses TRBV19 with TRBJ2-6, with 7 positions matching TRBD1. The CDR3 runs 15 residues. Germline CDR1 is LNHDA and CDR2 is SQIVND (reference sequence). V shed 2 bases, J shed 2 bases, and the junction held 0 bases outside the gene matches. CDR3: CASSIQGAGANVLTF. The CDR3 DNA is TGTGCCAGTAGTATACAGGGGGCTGGGGCCAACGTCCTGACTTTC.

This chain joins TRBV6-5 and TRBJ2-7; 9 bases agree with TRBD1. Germline lookup yields CDR1 MNHEY and CDR2 SVGAGI. This CDR3 contains 14 residues. The J segment lost 4 bases and the V segment lost 4 bases, leaving 5 bases of the junction unmatched. CDR3 residues: CASSSPDRGYEQYF. The DNA of the CDR3 is TGTGCCAGCAGTTCCCCGGACAGGGGTTACGAGCAGTACTTC.

The J gene is TRBJ2-5, the V gene TRBV7-2, with TRBD1 identical over 7 bases. CDR1 and CDR2 from the germline V gene are SGHTA and FQGNSA. The CDR3 length is 14 residues. Unmatched junction bases numbered 6, after V lost 5 bases and J lost 3 bases. CDR3 DNA sequence: TGTGCCAGCAGCCGTTGGACAGGAAAAGAGACCCAGTACTTC. It translates to CASSRWTGKETQYF.

The chain employs TRBV6-5 and TRBJ1-2; 11 bases are a match to TRBD1. CDR1 MNHEY and CDR2 SVGAGI come from the germline V gene. Trimming cost V 4 bases and J 14 bases; bases outside gene matches: 6. This CDR3 spans 12 amino acids. The chain's CDR3 is CASSSGTGGKTF. CDR3 nucleotide sequence: TGTGCCAGCAGTTCAGGGACAGGGGGAAAAACCTTC.

This chain connects TRBV6-5 to TRBJ1-1; the match to TRBD1 covers 9 bases. J gave up 2 bases and V 9 bases, and 4 bases lay outside the gene matches. Germline lookup yields CDR1 MNHEY and CDR2 SVGAGI. The CDR3 extends over 13 amino acids. The CDR3 here is CASRDRENTEAFF. CDR3 DNA: TGTGCCAGTCGGGACAGGGAAAACACTGAAGCTTTCTTT.

This clone was seen a few times. The V call is TRBV13, the J call TRBJ1-2, with a tentative D call TRBD1 (5 bases). The V end was cut by 7 bases, the J end by 10 bases, with 19 bases between. The germline V gene has CDR1 PRHDT and CDR2 FYEKMQ (reference sequence). The CDR3 consists of 13 residues. The DNA of the CDR3 is TGTGCCAGCAATAGGGAACAGGCAGTTATCTACACCTTC. It codes for CASNREQAVIYTF.

In its sample, this clone was seen once. V gene TRBV6-1 combines with J gene TRBJ2-3; tentatively, D is TRBD2 (6 bases). V was shortened by 4 bases and J by 0 bases, with 11 bases between the two germline ends. This CDR3 region has 15 residues. Germline V CDR1 and CDR2: MNHNS, SASEGT. CDR3 coding DNA: TGTGCCAGCAGTGTGTCGGCGGGGAGCACAGATACGCAGTATTTT. Translation: CASSVSAGSTDTQYF.

The chain joins TRBV19 to TRBJ2-2, with D possibly being TRBD2 (6 bases). This CDR3 contains 17 residues. Germline V lookup: CDR1 LNHDA, CDR2 SQIVND (reference sequence). Trimming removed 10 bases at V and 1 base at J, with 22 bases between. The CDR3 is CATQPPWGDENTGELFF. CDR3 in DNA: TGTGCCACCCAACCACCTTGGGGGGATGAGAACACCGGGGAGCTGTTTTTT.

The V and J genes are TRBV13 and TRBJ2-1, with 7 nucleotides matching TRBD2. The J segment lost 0 bases and the V segment lost 5 bases, leaving 1 base of the junction unmatched. Germline V gives CDR1 PRHDT, CDR2 FYEKMQ (reference sequence). This CDR3 region has 14 residues. DNA of the CDR3: TGTGCCAGCAGCCGGGACTACTCCTACAATGAGCAGTTCTTC. Protein product: CASSRDYSYNEQFF.

This chain links TRBV6-6 with TRBJ1-6; tentatively, D is TRBD1 (5 bases). Germline CDR1 MNHNY, CDR2 SVGAGI (reference sequence). The CDR3 is made up of 15 amino acids. V was trimmed by 0 bases and J by 10 bases, leaving 13 bases between them. The CDR3 nucleotides are TGTGCCAGCAGTTACTCGCCCGGGGGGGAGTCACCCCTCCACTTT. Its protein is CASSYSPGGESPLHF.

This clone was seen a handful of times. The genes are TRBV4-1 and TRBJ2-2; D is possibly TRBD1 (5 bases). The germline V and J ends were trimmed by 1 base and 3 bases, with 9 bases remaining between them. This CDR3 has 15 residues. CDR1 and CDR2 from the germline V gene are MGHRA and YSYEKL. The DNA of the CDR3 is TGCGCCAGCAGCCAAGTTCAGGGTGACACCGGGGAGCTGTTTTTT. Its protein is CASSQVQGDTGELFF.

Note on this clone: At the DNA level, this CDR3 is encoded by other sequences in the same sample as well. The chain couples TRBV2 to TRBJ2-2; TRBD2 might be the D (5 bases). Germline V gene lookup returns CDR1 SNHLY and CDR2 FYNNEI. This CDR3 spans 15 amino acids. Between the trimmed V and J ends, which lost 1 base and 5 bases, there was a span of 11 bases. The CDR3 nucleotides read TGTGCCAGCAGTGAAGAAGGAGAGGGTACCGGGGAGCTGTTTTTT. It is translated as CASSEEGEGTGELFF.

The V gene is TRBV10-3, the J gene TRBJ1-5; D perhaps matches TRBD1 (5 bases). Germline V lookup: CDR1 ENHRY, CDR2 SYGVKD. Trimming shortened V by 5 bases and J by 0 bases, and 11 bases separated the two germline ends. This CDR3 is built from 15 residues. The CDR3 DNA reads as TGTGCCATCAGTCAAAGGGACTATAGCAATCAGCCCCAGCATTTT. It is translated as CAISQRDYSNQPQHF.

The chain couples TRBV2 to TRBJ2-7; 9 nucleotides line up with TRBD1. J lost 2 bases, V lost 8 bases, and 13 bases had no gene match. CDR3 length: 16 amino acids. Germline V gene data show CDR1 as SNHLY and CDR2 as FYNNEI. CDR3 protein: CASLPGTGWVPYEQYF. The CDR3 DNA is TGTGCCAGCCTACCTGGGACAGGGTGGGTACCCTACGAGCAGTACTTC.

V and J are TRBV7-2 and TRBJ2-7; 8 bases map to TRBD1. Trimming removed 4 bases from V and 4 bases from J; junction bases left unmatched: 6. Germline V gives CDR1 SGHTA, CDR2 FQGNSA. This CDR3 has 14 amino acids. Here the CDR3 DNA reads TGTGCCAGCAGCTCCTCCGGGACAGGTTACGAGCAGTACTTC. Its translation is CASSSSGTGYEQYF.

V is TRBV7-7 and J is TRBJ2-5; 8 nucleotides line up with TRBD1. The CDR3 consists of 12 residues. Germline trimming cut 10 bases from V and 5 bases from J; bases unmatched to any gene: 6. Germline loops: CDR1 SSHAT, CDR2 FNYEAQ (reference sequence). Written as DNA, the CDR3 is TGTGCCACCCGACAGGGGAAGGAGACCCAGTACTTC. Its protein is CATRQGKETQYF.

V and J are TRBV29-1 and TRBJ2-1, with 10 bases that match TRBD2. Germline loops: CDR1 SQVTM, CDR2 ANQGSEA. The V segment lost 3 bases and the J segment 8 bases; nucleotides outside the gene matches: 10. CDR3 size: 15 residues. This CDR3 reads CSVDHGSGGAYEQFF. CDR3 in DNA: TGCAGCGTTGACCACGGGAGCGGGGGGGCATATGAGCAGTTCTTC.

The V gene is TRBV9, the J gene TRBJ2-2, with 9 bases that match TRBD1. With 4 bases clipped from V and 3 bases from J, the junction kept 4 bases outside the gene matches. Germline assignment: CDR1 SGDLS and CDR2 YYNGEE. This CDR3 region has 15 residues. The DNA for the CDR3 is TGTGCCAGCAGCCCGCGACAGGGGGACACCGGGGAGCTGTTTTTT. It yields the protein CASSPRQGDTGELFF.

V and J are TRBV5-1 and TRBJ2-7, with D perhaps TRBD1 (6 bases). V was clipped by 4 bases and J by 3 bases, with 11 bases between them. Germline lookup yields CDR1 SGHRS and CDR2 YFSETQ. There are 13 residues in the CDR3. The DNA for the CDR3 is TGCGCCAGCAGCCCCGGACAGAACTACGAGCAGTACTTC. This translates into CASSPGQNYEQYF. The full variable domain, with the rest looked up from reference TRBV5-1 and TRBJ2-7, is KAGVTQTPRYLIKTRGQQVTLSCSPISGHRSVSWYQQTPGQGLQFLFEYFSETQRNKGNFPGRFSGRQFSNSRSEMNVSTLELGDSALYLCASSPGQNYEQYFGPGTRLTVT.

This chain joins TRBV6-6 and TRBJ2-6; tentative D call: TRBD1 (5 bases). This CDR3 is built from 16 residues. Per germline, CDR1 MNHNY and CDR2 SVGAGI (reference sequence). Between the trimmed V and J ends, which lost 2 bases and 0 bases, there was a span of 8 bases. The CDR3: CASSYTRVSGANVLTF. DNA for the CDR3: TGTGCCAGCAGTTACACCAGGGTCTCTGGGGCCAACGTCCTGACTTTC.